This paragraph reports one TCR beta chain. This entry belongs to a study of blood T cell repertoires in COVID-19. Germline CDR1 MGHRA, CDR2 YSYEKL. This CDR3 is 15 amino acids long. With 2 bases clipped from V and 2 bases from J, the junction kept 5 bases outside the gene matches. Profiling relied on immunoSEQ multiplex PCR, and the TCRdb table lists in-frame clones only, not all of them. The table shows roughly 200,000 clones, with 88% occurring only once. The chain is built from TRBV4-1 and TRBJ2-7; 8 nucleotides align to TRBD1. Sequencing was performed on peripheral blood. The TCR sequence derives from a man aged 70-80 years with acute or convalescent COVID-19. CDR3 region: CASSQRTGSTYEQYF. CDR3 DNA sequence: TGCGCCAGCAGCCAACGGACAGGGTCAACCTACGAGCAGTACTTC.